A selection of T cell receptor beta chains follows, all from one sample in a study of shared clonotypes between healthy human individuals. Using immunoSEQ multiplex PCR, the repertoire was profiled, and TCRdb retains in-frame clones only, with some absent. The sample has 2 million to 2.5 million clones; 90% to 97% are singletons. The sample comprised naive CD4+ T cells sorted from blood. The receptors here all came from a young man in good health. CDR3s leave out the opening cysteine and the closing phenylalanine or tryptophan.

TRBV2	TRBJ2-1	ASSSRDSRVDEQF
TRBV7-9	TRBJ2-7	ASSSSTGHEQY
TRBV18	TRBJ1-3	ASSPPARSPGNTIY
TRBV11-2	TRBJ2-1	ASSLTGTRVNEQF
TRBV7-9	TRBJ1-5	ASSSQADYQPQH
TRBV18	TRBJ1-6	ASSPFNLRNSPLH
TRBV9	TRBJ2-1	ASSERSSYNEQF
TRBV7-8	TRBJ2-1	ASSVTGTSGTGEQF
TRBV5-1	TRBJ1-2	ASSSDTLYGYT
TRBV30	TRBJ1-5	AWSRGARQPQH
TRBV7-9	TRBJ2-3	ASSLGLAGGADTQY
TRBV20-1	TRBJ2-6	SAGDSNVLT
TRBV29-1	TRBJ2-3	SAGPLTDTQY
TRBV10-3	TRBJ1-1	AISQGVTEAF
TRBV18	TRBJ2-5	ASSLEETQY
TRBV11-1	TRBJ1-1	ASSFSSNTEAF
TRBV11-2	TRBJ2-2	ASSLVGRNTGELF
TRBV18	TRBJ2-7	ASSPRGLPYEQY
TRBV7-2	TRBJ2-3	ASSREVAGLLDTQY
TRBV14	TRBJ2-1	ASSQVIRGEQF
TRBV18	TRBJ1-2	ASSPDGGRNYGYT
TRBV2	TRBJ2-1	ASSMVDNEQF
TRBV30	TRBJ2-1	AWVRLAGVNEQF
TRBV5-5	TRBJ1-2	ASSWGQGLNYGYT
TRBV6-5	TRBJ2-7	ASSYQDGPFYEQY
TRBV19	TRBJ2-7	ASSIDWLAREQY
TRBV5-1	TRBJ2-7	ASSLGGNRDLAYEQY
TRBV28	TRBJ1-3	ASSLGQGGNTIY
TRBV10-2	TRBJ1-2	ASSSGWGGGYT
TRBV4-1	TRBJ2-7	ASSQDKLSYEQY
TRBV30	TRBJ1-6	AWTGQSNSPLH
TRBV5-4	TRBJ2-2	ASSLEGGSETGELF
TRBV7-9	TRBJ2-2	ASSPKGGPDTGELF
TRBV5-8	TRBJ1-5	ASSLDWGGQPQH
TRBV7-7	TRBJ2-7	ASSQGTSPSIYEQY
TRBV27	TRBJ1-2	ASSLRQGAYGYT
TRBV10-1	TRBJ2-3	ASSEFGQGTQY
TRBV5-1	TRBJ1-5	ASSQDGTQGQPQH
TRBV30	TRBJ2-7	AWRLRQTAEQY
TRBV5-4	TRBJ2-7	ASSSKGAGYEQY
TRBV5-8	TRBJ2-7	ASSLVAESYEQY
TRBV6-6	TRBJ1-4	ASSYTPPREKLF
TRBV28	TRBJ1-2	ASSLLRPDRGRTYGYT
TRBV6-6	TRBJ2-3	ASRRTSGRADTQY
TRBV18	TRBJ2-7	ASSPGQGRISEQY
TRBV2	TRBJ1-3	ASTPGGPGFSGNTIY
TRBV2	TRBJ1-2	ASSVNWSSGYT
TRBV30	TRBJ1-1	AWSVQYTEAF
TRBV19	TRBJ1-4	ASSIRQGKEKLF
TRBV9	TRBJ1-4	ASSGDSGLYEKLF
TRBV4-3	TRBJ2-1	ASSLGFSNEQF
TRBV5-1	TRBJ1-4	ASSLDSIRSATNEKLF
TRBV19	TRBJ1-1	ASSLRDRVKNTEAF
TRBV10-3	TRBJ1-1	AITLDRVTEAF